A selection of T cell receptor beta chains follows, all from one sample in a study of cytomegalovirus exposure and HLA in healthy donors. TCRdb keeps only in-frame clones here, not all; method: immunoSEQ multiplex PCR. This table has 150,000 to 200,000 clones, about nine tenths appearing once. Sequenced input: PBMCs. The receptors stem from a woman in her twenties or thirties in good health and CMV-seronegative. The CDR3 runs from the conserved cysteine through the conserved F or W. Each record gives: clone size, J gene, V gene, D gene, CDR3 protein, CDR3 DNA. A D gene is named only where the DNA matches it firmly. Clone size appears in some rows only: once, few, many, or a class for an expanded clone.

abundance: .
j_gene: TRBJ2-3
v_gene: TRBV5-4
d_gene: .
CDR3aa: CASSLRLADTQYF
CDR3nt: TGTGCCAGCAGCTTGCGGCTCGCAGATACGCAGTATTTT

abundance: .
j_gene: TRBJ2-1
v_gene: TRBV5-1
d_gene: .
CDR3aa: CASSPDPKRGNEQFF
CDR3nt: TGCGCCAGCAGCCCAGATCCAAAGAGGGGTAATGAGCAGTTCTTC

abundance: .
j_gene: TRBJ2-7
v_gene: TRBV5-8
d_gene: .
CDR3aa: CASSPQNPYEQYF
CDR3nt: TGTGCCAGCAGCCCTCAGAACCCTTACGAGCAGTACTTC

abundance: .
j_gene: TRBJ1-4
v_gene: TRBV28
d_gene: .
CDR3aa: CASSQAGGLGEKLFF
CDR3nt: TGTGCCAGCAGCCAAGCGGGGGGCCTCGGTGAAAAACTGTTTTTT

abundance: .
j_gene: TRBJ1-2
v_gene: TRBV6-1
d_gene: .
CDR3aa: CASSALAQESNYGYTF
CDR3nt: TGTGCCAGCAGTGCACTCGCGCAGGAGTCTAACTATGGCTACACCTTC

abundance: .
j_gene: TRBJ1-2
v_gene: TRBV9
d_gene: TRBD1
CDR3aa: CASSAGTGNYGYTF
CDR3nt: TGTGCCAGCAGCGCGGGGACAGGAAATTATGGCTACACCTTC

abundance: many
j_gene: TRBJ1-1
v_gene: TRBV5-1
d_gene: .
CDR3aa: CASSLDRVTEAFF
CDR3nt: TGCGCCAGCAGCTTGGACAGGGTAACTGAAGCTTTCTTT

abundance: few
j_gene: TRBJ1-1
v_gene: TRBV7-3
d_gene: .
CDR3aa: CASSFGGVAGTEAFF
CDR3nt: TGTGCCAGCAGCTTCGGAGGGGTTGCGGGCACTGAAGCTTTCTTT

abundance: few
j_gene: TRBJ2-1
v_gene: TRBV5-1
d_gene: .
CDR3aa: CASREGSLPNEQFF
CDR3nt: TGCGCCAGCAGGGAGGGATCCCTCCCGAATGAGCAGTTCTTC

abundance: .
j_gene: TRBJ2-2
v_gene: TRBV6-1
d_gene: .
CDR3aa: CASSEIIAGELFF
CDR3nt: TGTGCCAGCAGTGAAATCATCGCCGGGGAGCTGTTTTTT

abundance: .
j_gene: TRBJ2-3
v_gene: TRBV10-3
d_gene: .
CDR3aa: CAISEPPSDTQYF
CDR3nt: TGTGCCATCAGTGAGCCCCCCTCAGATACGCAGTATTTT

abundance: .
j_gene: TRBJ2-1
v_gene: TRBV6-5
d_gene: TRBD2
CDR3aa: CASSFDRTSGNNEQFF
CDR3nt: TGTGCCAGCAGTTTCGATCGGACTAGCGGGAACAATGAGCAGTTCTTC

abundance: once
j_gene: TRBJ2-5
v_gene: TRBV5-6
d_gene: .
CDR3aa: CASSRREYQETQYF
CDR3nt: TGTGCCAGCAGCAGACGGGAGTACCAAGAGACCCAGTACTTC

abundance: .
j_gene: TRBJ2-2
v_gene: TRBV5-1
d_gene: .
CDR3aa: CASSLTGLRLSGELFF
CDR3nt: TGCGCCAGCAGCTTGACAGGGCTGCGTTTGTCCGGGGAGCTGTTTTTT

abundance: .
j_gene: TRBJ2-7
v_gene: TRBV27
d_gene: TRBD2
CDR3aa: CASSPSLGEGPYEQYF
CDR3nt: TGTGCCAGCAGTCCCTCCCTAGGGGAGGGTCCCTACGAGCAGTACTTC

abundance: .
j_gene: TRBJ1-2
v_gene: TRBV27
d_gene: .
CDR3aa: CASSTARLGPGYGYTF
CDR3nt: TGTGCCAGCAGTACTGCTAGGCTGGGACCGGGCTATGGCTACACCTTC

abundance: .
j_gene: TRBJ2-6
v_gene: TRBV18
d_gene: .
CDR3aa: CASSRGTNLLSGANVLTF
CDR3nt: TGTGCCAGCTCACGGGGGACAAATCTGCTCTCCGGGGCCAACGTCCTGACTTTC

abundance: .
j_gene: TRBJ1-5
v_gene: TRBV2
d_gene: TRBD1
CDR3aa: CASSGTGRQPQHF
CDR3nt: TGTGCCAGCAGCGGGACAGGACGTCAGCCCCAGCATTTT

abundance: .
j_gene: TRBJ1-2
v_gene: TRBV5-4
d_gene: .
CDR3aa: CASSLARQARPGYTF
CDR3nt: TGTGCCAGCAGCTTGGCCCGACAGGCGCGCCCAGGCTACACCTTC

abundance: .
j_gene: TRBJ2-5
v_gene: TRBV7-6
d_gene: TRBD2
CDR3aa: CASSSTLLAGQQETQYF
CDR3nt: TGTGCCAGCAGCTCCACACTACTAGCGGGCCAACAAGAGACCCAGTACTTC

abundance: .
j_gene: TRBJ2-5
v_gene: TRBV6-6
d_gene: TRBD1
CDR3aa: CASSRSGGVETQYF
CDR3nt: TGTGCCAGCAGTCGGTCAGGGGGCGTAGAGACCCAGTACTTC

abundance: once
j_gene: TRBJ2-7
v_gene: TRBV29-1
d_gene: .
CDR3aa: CSVPIYRAGPSYEQYF
CDR3nt: TGCAGCGTTCCAATCTATCGGGCGGGCCCCTCCTACGAGCAGTACTTC

abundance: .
j_gene: TRBJ2-7
v_gene: TRBV15
d_gene: TRBD1
CDR3aa: CATSRDGTGVDEQYF
CDR3nt: TGTGCCACCAGCAGGGACGGGACAGGGGTAGACGAGCAGTACTTC

abundance: .
j_gene: TRBJ1-2
v_gene: TRBV7-3
d_gene: TRBD1
CDR3aa: CASSLSHRGCCGYTF
CDR3nt: TGTGCCAGCAGCCTCTCTCACAGGGGATGTTGTGGCTACACCTTC